In its sample, the clone carrying this T cell receptor beta chain was seen once. The data were obtained in a study of CD8 T cells in Susac syndrome. In the study overall: At the time of blood draw, patients with Susac syndrome were therapy-naive, receiving corticosteroids, or receiving intravenous immunoglobulin alone.

The CDR3 is made up of 15 amino acids. Germline V gene lookup returns CDR1 LNHDA and CDR2 SQIVND (reference sequence). V shed 4 bases and J shed 7 bases, with 19 bases lying between them. Random hexamers were used to reverse transcribe an amount of roughly 0.5 to 1 ug RNA. TCR beta CDR3 was amplified by immunoSEQ multiplex PCR. This amplification extended across 54 Vbeta and 13 Jbeta segments. TCRdb called the immunoSEQ multiplex PCR reads again in MiXCR, with one record for every CDR3 protein. The repertoire consists of about 180,000 distinct CDR3 sequences, with around 94% occurring once and the leading ten covering approximately 0.11%. Diagnostic criteria for definite or probable disease, in their recently defined form, were met by the patients with Susac syndrome. TEMRA cells were FACS-enriched, and CD8+ and CD4+ T cells were isolated negatively.

This receptor was obtained from a human donor with Susac syndrome. Specimen: CD4+ T cells from PBMCs. The gene calls are TRBV19 and TRBJ2-5; TRBD1 might be the D (6 bases). DNA of the CDR3: TGTGCCAGTAGTAGCCGGGACAAAATAGTGGGGACCCAGTACTTC. Translated, it gives CASSSRDKIVGTQYF.